The 19 T cell receptor beta chains below were found in one sample sequenced in a study of a mutant IDH1 vaccine in newly diagnosed glioma. The method was immunoSEQ multiplex PCR; TCRdb's version includes in-frame clones alone and lacks a portion of them. The table shows nearly 70,000 clones, with 79% occurring only once. Time point defined: baseline, week 1 (first vaccination visit). Sample treatment: pre-vaccination baseline after standard-of-care therapy. Sequencing used PBMCs, obtained from a glioma patient treated with radiotherapy, temozolomide or both. These receptors all stem from a man aged 50-60 years with glioma.

The chain couples TRBV7-9 to TRBJ1-1; 7 nucleotides align to TRBD1. Trimming at V came to 11 bases and at J to 1 base, leaving 10 bases not matched to a gene. The CDR3 consists of 14 residues. CDR1 SEHNR and CDR2 FQNEAQ come from the germline V gene (reference sequence). In DNA, the CDR3 is TGTGCCGGCCGCCCCGGGACAGCGAACACTGAAGCTTTCTTT. Translated: CAGRPGTANTEAFF.

V gene TRBV7-3 combines with J gene TRBJ2-5; D is possibly TRBD1 (6 bases). The V end lost 3 bases, the J end lost 3 bases, and 8 bases lay between the germline ends. Germline V gene sequence: CDR1 SGHTA, CDR2 FQGTGA. CDR3 length: 13 residues. The chain's CDR3 is CASSLTGKETQYF. The CDR3 bases are TGTGCCAGCAGCTTGACAGGAAAAGAGACCCAGTACTTC.

The chain links TRBV7-2 to TRBJ1-1; perhaps TRBD1 as D (5 bases). CDR1 and CDR2 (germline): SGHTA, FQGNSA. This CDR3 has 13 residues. V lost 7 bases and J 6 bases, leaving 15 bases between the germline ends. The CDR3 DNA reads as TGTGCCAGCAAAATAAGTCCGGGGGCTGAAGCTTTCTTT. Residues: CASKISPGAEAFF.

This clone ranks as medium-sized (0.01 to 0.1%). The genes are TRBV2 and TRBJ2-1; possible D gene TRBD1, 5 bases. V lost 6 bases, J lost 5 bases, and 14 bases lay in between. CDR1 is SNHLY, CDR2 FYNNEI, per germline. The CDR3 spans 14 residues. The CDR3 loop reads CASSLDTTHNEQFF. The CDR3 bases are TGTGCCAGCAGCCTGGACACGACCCACAATGAGCAGTTCTTC.

This chain uses TRBV18 with TRBJ2-5; TRBD2 matches at 8 bases. The J segment lost 4 bases and the V segment lost 6 bases, leaving 4 bases of the junction unmatched. There are 13 residues in the CDR3. Per germline, CDR1 KGHSH and CDR2 LQKENI. CDR3 nucleotide sequence: TGTGCCAGCTCTCCCGCGGGGGGAGAGACCCAGTACTTC. As protein: CASSPAGGETQYF.

V gene TRBV27 combines with J gene TRBJ1-1, with no clear D. Germline loops: CDR1 MNHEY, CDR2 SMNVEV (reference sequence). V lost 5 bases to trimming and J lost 2 bases, with 15 bases between them. The CDR3 has 15 amino acids. CDR3 DNA: TGTGCCAGCAGTCCTCTCGGGCGGAGAAACACTGAAGCTTTCTTT. This codes for CASSPLGRRNTEAFF.

This rearrangement joins TRBV27 to TRBJ1-1, with D hard to call. Germline lookup yields CDR1 MNHEY and CDR2 SMNVEV (reference sequence). V was cut by 0 bases and J by 0 bases, with 8 bases left in between. There are 15 residues in the CDR3. The DNA for the CDR3 is TGTGCCAGCAGTTTATCGGGCCGAATGAACACTGAAGCTTTCTTT. As protein: CASSLSGRMNTEAFF.

V and J are TRBV5-6 and TRBJ2-7; perhaps TRBD2 as D (5 bases). The V end lost 5 bases, the J end lost 0 bases, and 9 bases lay between the germline ends. The CDR3 is 13 amino acids. Germline CDR1 SGHDT, CDR2 YYEEEE. The CDR3 coding sequence is TGTGCCAGCAGTTGGAGGAGCTCCTACGAGCAGTACTTC. Translating gives CASSWRSSYEQYF.

CDR3 sequence: CSAQGGGYGYTF. The CDR3 nucleotides read TGCAGCGCCCAGGGAGGAGGCTATGGCTACACCTTC. The chain is built from TRBV29-1 and TRBJ1-2; a possible D gene is TRBD1 (5 bases). The V and J ends lost 7 bases and 4 bases respectively, with 13 bases between them. The CDR3 sequence is 12 residues long. Per germline, CDR1 SQVTM and CDR2 ANQGSEA. The whole variable domain, filled in from reference TRBV29-1 and TRBJ1-2, reads SAVISQKPSRDICQRGTSLTIQCQVDSQVTMMFWYRQQPGQSLTLIATANQGSEATYESGFVIDKFPISRPNLTFSTLTVSNMSPEDSSIYLCSAQGGGYGYTFGSGTRLTVV.

This clone was observed a few times. This sequence joins TRBV6-1 and TRBJ2-5; 9 positions agree with TRBD1. Germline V gene lookup returns CDR1 MNHNS and CDR2 SASEGT. The CDR3 totals 15 residues. V gave up 6 bases and J gave up 0 bases; unmatched junction bases: 5. Here the CDR3 reads CASRSRTGDQETQYF. The CDR3 DNA reads as TGTGCCAGCAGATCAAGGACAGGGGACCAAGAGACCCAGTACTTC.

This chain joins TRBV2 and TRBJ1-1, with D perhaps TRBD1 (6 bases). Trimming removed 6 bases from V and 7 bases from J, with 9 bases in between. The CDR3 sequence is 11 residues long. Germline V gives CDR1 SNHLY, CDR2 FYNNEI. CDR3 nucleotide sequence: TGTGCCAGCAGACCACAGGGTGAAGCTTTCTTT. This sequence encodes CASRPQGEAFF. The full variable domain, rest sourced from reference TRBV2 and TRBJ1-1, is EPEVTQTPSHQVTQMGQEVILRCVPISNHLYFYWYRQILGQKVEFLVSFYNNEISEKSEIFDDQFSVERPDGSNFTLKIRSTKLEDSAMYFCASRPQGEAFFGQGTRLTVV.

The genes are TRBV5-4 and TRBJ1-3; 7 bases match TRBD1. Germline V gives CDR1 SGHNT, CDR2 YYREEE (reference sequence). This CDR3 has 13 amino acids. The V gene end was trimmed by 4 bases and the J gene end by 3 bases; junction bases not matched to a gene: 1. The CDR3 here is CASSRQGGNTIYF. DNA of the CDR3: TGTGCCAGCAGCCGACAGGGTGGAAACACCATATATTTT.

This clone occurred once. The V call is TRBV5-1, the J call TRBJ1-1; the D gene is possibly TRBD1 (6 bases). Germline-derived CDR1 and CDR2 are SGHRS and YFSETQ. Trimming cost V 2 bases and J 5 bases, with 10 bases left between them. CDR3 length: 13 amino acids. The DNA of the CDR3 is TGCGCCAGCAGCTTTTCAGGGGCGACTGAAGCTTTCTTT. This codes for CASSFSGATEAFF. The whole variable domain, filled in from reference TRBV5-1 and TRBJ1-1, reads KAGVTQTPRYLIKTRGQQVTLSCSPISGHRSVSWYQQTPGQGLQFLFEYFSETQRNKGNFPGRFSGRQFSNSRSEMNVSTLELGDSALYLCASSFSGATEAFFGQGTRLTVV.

This clone was recorded only once. This chain uses TRBV27 with TRBJ1-1; D call uncertain. This CDR3 contains 14 residues. Germline V CDR1 and CDR2: MNHEY, SMNVEV (reference sequence). V lost 6 bases, J lost 2 bases, and 13 bases lay in between. The CDR3 region has the DNA TGTGCCAGCAGGGCCCCGGGGTCCAACACTGAAGCTTTCTTT. The encoded protein is CASRAPGSNTEAFF.

The V call is TRBV18, the J call TRBJ2-5; a possible D gene is TRBD2 (5 bases). Germline V CDR1 and CDR2: KGHSH, LQKENI. This CDR3 is built from 14 residues. V dropped 3 bases and J dropped 2 bases, with 10 bases sitting between them. In DNA form, the CDR3 reads TGTGCCAGCTCACCGGCGGGCACTCAAGAGACCCAGTACTTC. Its protein product is CASSPAGTQETQYF.

This chain links TRBV2 with TRBJ1-5, with 7 positions matching TRBD1. CDR1 and CDR2 from the germline V gene are SNHLY and FYNNEI. V lost 1 base, J lost 2 bases, and 5 bases stayed unmatched. This CDR3 has 16 amino acids. The CDR3 DNA follows: TGTGCCAGCAGTGAAGGTACAGGGGCGGGCAATCAGCCCCAGCATTTT. Translating gives CASSEGTGAGNQPQHF.

The chain combines TRBV9 with TRBJ1-2; TRBD1 is a possible D gene (6 bases). Trimming took off 0 bases at V and 4 bases at J, with 10 bases between the two ends. The germline CDR1 and CDR2 sequences are SGDLS and YYNGEE. There are 14 residues in the CDR3. The CDR3 DNA sequence: TGTGCCAGCAGCGTAGCAGGGGATGCCTATGGCTACACCTTC. Translated: CASSVAGDAYGYTF.

This chain's CDR3 is CASSPIPGTGNTIYF. For the CDR3, the DNA is TGCGCCAGCAGCCCCATACCAGGAACTGGAAACACCATATATTTT. J is TRBJ1-3 and V is TRBV4-1; D not resolved. CDR1 is MGHRA, CDR2 YSYEKL, per germline. CDR3 length: 15 residues. With 4 bases removed from V and 2 bases from J, the gap between germline ends came to 12 bases.

V usage is TRBV6-5 and J usage is TRBJ1-3; D unclear. CDR3 length equals 12 residues. Trimming stripped 7 bases from V and 0 bases from J, with 4 bases between. CDR1 is MNHEY, CDR2 SVGAGI, per germline. As DNA, the CDR3 is TGTGCCAGCAAATCCTCTGGAAACACCATATATTTT. Protein product: CASKSSGNTIYF.